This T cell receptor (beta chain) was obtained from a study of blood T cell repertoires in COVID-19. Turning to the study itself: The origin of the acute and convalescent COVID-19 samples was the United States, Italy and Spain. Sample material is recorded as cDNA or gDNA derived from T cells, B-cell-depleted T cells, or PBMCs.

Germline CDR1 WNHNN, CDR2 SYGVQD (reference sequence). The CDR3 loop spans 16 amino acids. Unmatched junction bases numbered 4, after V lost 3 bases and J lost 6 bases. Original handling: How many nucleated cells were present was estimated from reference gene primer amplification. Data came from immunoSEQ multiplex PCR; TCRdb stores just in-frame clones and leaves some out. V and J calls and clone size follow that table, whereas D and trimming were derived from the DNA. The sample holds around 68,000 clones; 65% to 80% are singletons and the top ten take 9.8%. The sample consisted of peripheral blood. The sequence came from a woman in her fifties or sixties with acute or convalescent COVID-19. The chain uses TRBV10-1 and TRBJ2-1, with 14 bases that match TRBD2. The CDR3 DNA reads TGCGCCAGCAGTGACCCGGGACTAGCGGGAGCCAATGAGCAGTTCTTC. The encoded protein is CASSDPGLAGANEQFF.